These 6 T cell receptor beta chains were all obtained from the same sample, sequenced in a study of CD8 T cells in Susac syndrome. Random hexamers were used to reverse transcribe an amount of about 0.45 to 1 ug RNA. Each CDR3 protein gets one entry after TCRdb re-called the immunoSEQ multiplex PCR reads with MiXCR. The sample contains over 200,000 distinct CDR3 sequences, roughly 94% of which appear only once. Sample: CD4+ T cells from PBMCs. These receptors originate from a human donor with multiple sclerosis.

In DNA form, the CDR3 reads TGTGCCAGCAGCCCCAGTAGCGTGAGCTCCTACAATGAGCAGTTCTTC. As protein: CASSPSSVSSYNEQFF. The chain links TRBV9 to TRBJ2-1, with a tentative D call TRBD2 (5 bases). Germline values: CDR1 SGDLS, CDR2 YYNGEE. CDR3 length equals 16 residues. Trimming removed 4 bases from V and 0 bases from J, with 14 bases in between. Full variable domain (remainder filled in from reference TRBV9 and TRBJ2-1): DSGVTQTPKHLITATGQRVTLRCSPRSGDLSVYWYQQSLDQGLQFLIQYYNGEERAKGNILERFSAQQFPDLHSELNLSSLELGDSALYFCASSPSSVSSYNEQFFGPGTRLTVL.

The CDR3 protein is CSVEAPGRGTDTQYF. In DNA, the CDR3 is TGCAGCGTTGAAGCGCCGGGACGGGGCACAGATACGCAGTATTTT. J is TRBJ2-3 and V is TRBV29-1, with D perhaps being TRBD1 or TRBD2 (5 bases each). CDR1 and CDR2 from the germline V gene are SQVTM and ANQGSEA. V was shortened by 1 base and J by 1 base, with 12 bases between the two germline ends. CDR3 length: 15 amino acids.

The V call is TRBV13, the J call TRBJ2-1; TRBD2 agrees at 8 bases. The germline V gene has CDR1 PRHDT and CDR2 FYEKMQ (reference sequence). Trimming at V came to 7 bases and at J to 0 bases, leaving 8 bases not matched to a gene. This CDR3 contains 16 residues. CDR3 DNA: TGTGCCAGCACCCCCCCAGCGGGGGTCTCCTACAATGAGCAGTTCTTC. Amino acid sequence: CASTPPAGVSYNEQFF.

The chain is built from TRBV2 and TRBJ2-7; the D is unclear. The V gene lost 5 bases and the J gene lost 3 bases, with 11 bases spanning the gap. Germline loops: CDR1 SNHLY, CDR2 FYNNEI. The length of the CDR3 is 13 residues. The CDR3 DNA reads as TGTGCCAGCAGTTTAAACAGTTACTACGAGCAGTACGTC. Residues: CASSLNSYYEQYV.

This chain links TRBV29-1 with TRBJ1-2; possibly TRBD1 for D (6 bases). Germline V gene data show CDR1 as SQVTM and CDR2 as ANQGSEA. The V gene lost 3 bases and the J gene lost 2 bases, with 13 bases spanning the gap. CDR3 length: 14 amino acids. This chain's CDR3 is CSVDPVQGNYGYTF. CDR3 nucleotide sequence: TGCAGCGTTGATCCTGTACAGGGAAACTATGGCTACACCTTC.

V is TRBV20-1 and J is TRBJ2-5; 8 nucleotides line up with TRBD2. The V and J ends lost 5 bases and 2 bases, in that order; junction bases with no gene match: 7. This CDR3 has 14 amino acids. In germline, CDR1 is DFQATT, CDR2 SNEGSKA (reference sequence). CDR3 sequence: CSAPPAGGQETQYF. CDR3 bases: TGCAGTGCTCCTCCGGCGGGGGGTCAAGAGACCCAGTACTTC.